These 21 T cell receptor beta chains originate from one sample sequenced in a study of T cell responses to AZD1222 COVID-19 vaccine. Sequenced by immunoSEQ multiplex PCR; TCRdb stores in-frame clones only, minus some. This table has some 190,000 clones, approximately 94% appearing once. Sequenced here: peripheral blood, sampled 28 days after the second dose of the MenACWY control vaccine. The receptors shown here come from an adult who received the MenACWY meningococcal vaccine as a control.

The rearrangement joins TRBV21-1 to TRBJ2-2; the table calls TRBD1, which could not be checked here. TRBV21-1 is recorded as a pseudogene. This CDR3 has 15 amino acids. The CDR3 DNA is TGTGCCAGCAGCAACCGGGACAAGAACACCGGGGAGCTGTTTTTT. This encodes CASSNRDKNTGELFF.

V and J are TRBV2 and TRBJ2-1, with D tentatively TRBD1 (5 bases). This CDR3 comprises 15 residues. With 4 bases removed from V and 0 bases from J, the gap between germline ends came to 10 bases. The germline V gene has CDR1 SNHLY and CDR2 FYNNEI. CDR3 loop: CASSVTGSSYNEQFF. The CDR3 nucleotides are TGTGCCAGCAGTGTTACAGGTAGCTCCTACAATGAGCAGTTCTTC.

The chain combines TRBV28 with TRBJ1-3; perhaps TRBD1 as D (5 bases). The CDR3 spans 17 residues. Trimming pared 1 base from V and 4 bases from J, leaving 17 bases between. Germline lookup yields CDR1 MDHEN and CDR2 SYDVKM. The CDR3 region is CASSLYAGSGSGNTIYF. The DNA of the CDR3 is TGTGCCAGCAGTTTATACGCGGGGTCAGGGTCAGGAAACACCATATATTTT.

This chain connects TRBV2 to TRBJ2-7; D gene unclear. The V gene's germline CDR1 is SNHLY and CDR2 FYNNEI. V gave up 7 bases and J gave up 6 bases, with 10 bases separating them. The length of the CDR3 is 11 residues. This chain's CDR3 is CASKGKREQYF. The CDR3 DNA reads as TGTGCCAGCAAGGGAAAGCGCGAGCAGTACTTC.

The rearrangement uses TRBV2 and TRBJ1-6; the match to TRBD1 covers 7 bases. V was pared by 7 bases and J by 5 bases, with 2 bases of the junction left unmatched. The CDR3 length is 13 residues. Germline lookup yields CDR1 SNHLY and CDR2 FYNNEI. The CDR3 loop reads CASKGTDNSPLHF. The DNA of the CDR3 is TGTGCCAGCAAAGGGACAGATAATTCACCCCTCCACTTT.

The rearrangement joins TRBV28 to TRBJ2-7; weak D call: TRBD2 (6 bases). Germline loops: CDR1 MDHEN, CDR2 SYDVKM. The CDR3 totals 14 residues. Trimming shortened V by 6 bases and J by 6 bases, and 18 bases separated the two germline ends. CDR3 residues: CASSKPTGVGEQYF. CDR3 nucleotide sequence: TGTGCCAGCAGCAAGCCGACGGGGGTTGGCGAGCAGTACTTC.

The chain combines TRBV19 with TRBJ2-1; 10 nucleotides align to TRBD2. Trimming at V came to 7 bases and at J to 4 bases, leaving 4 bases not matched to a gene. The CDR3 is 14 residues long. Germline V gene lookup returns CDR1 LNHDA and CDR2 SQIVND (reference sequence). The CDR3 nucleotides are TGTGCCAGTACGGTACTAGCGGGGTACAATGAGCAGTTCTTC. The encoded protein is CASTVLAGYNEQFF.

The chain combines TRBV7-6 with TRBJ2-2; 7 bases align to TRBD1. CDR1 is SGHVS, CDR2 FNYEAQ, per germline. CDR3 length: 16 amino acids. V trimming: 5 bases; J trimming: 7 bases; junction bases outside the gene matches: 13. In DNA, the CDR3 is TGTGCCAGCAGCCCAGCGGCAGGGGGTTTTAACGGGGAGCTGTTTTTT. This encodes CASSPAAGGFNGELFF.

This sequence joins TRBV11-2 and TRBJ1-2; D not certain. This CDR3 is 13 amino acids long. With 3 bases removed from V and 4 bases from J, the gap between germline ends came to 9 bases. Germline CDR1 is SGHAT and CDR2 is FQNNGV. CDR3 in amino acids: CASSLGSRYGYTF. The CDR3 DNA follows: TGTGCCAGCAGCTTGGGCTCGCGCTATGGCTACACCTTC.

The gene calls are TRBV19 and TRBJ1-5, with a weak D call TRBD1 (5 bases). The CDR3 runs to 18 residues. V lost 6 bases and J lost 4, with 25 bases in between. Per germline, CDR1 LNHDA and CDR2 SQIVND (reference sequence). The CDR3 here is CASSGLSSGTLLNQPQHF. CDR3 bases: TGTGCCAGTAGCGGACTGTCATCCGGGACGCTACTAAATCAGCCCCAGCATTTT.

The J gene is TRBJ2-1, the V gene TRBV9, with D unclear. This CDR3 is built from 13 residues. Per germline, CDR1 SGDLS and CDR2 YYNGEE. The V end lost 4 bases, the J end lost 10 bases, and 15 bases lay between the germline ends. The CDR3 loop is CASSSSRSREQFF. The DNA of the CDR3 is TGTGCCAGCAGCTCATCCAGGTCGAGGGAGCAGTTCTTC.

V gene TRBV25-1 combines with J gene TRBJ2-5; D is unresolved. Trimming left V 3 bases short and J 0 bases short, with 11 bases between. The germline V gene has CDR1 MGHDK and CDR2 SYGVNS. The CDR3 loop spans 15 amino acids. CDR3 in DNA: TGTGCCAGCAGTGAGGGCAGTTGGTACCAAGAGACCCAGTACTTC. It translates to CASSEGSWYQETQYF. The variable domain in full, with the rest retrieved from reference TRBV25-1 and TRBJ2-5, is EADIYQTPRYLVIGTGKKITLECSQTMGHDKMYWYQQDPGMELHLIHYSYGVNSTEKGDLSSESTVSRIRTEHFPLTLESARPSHTSQYLCASSEGSWYQETQYFGPGTRLLVL.

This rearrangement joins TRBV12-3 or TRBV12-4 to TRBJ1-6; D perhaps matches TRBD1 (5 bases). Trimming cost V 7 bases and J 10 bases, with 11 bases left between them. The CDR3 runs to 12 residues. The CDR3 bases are TGTGCCAGCAAACAGGCGCGATCACCCCTCCACTTT. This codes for CASKQARSPLHF.

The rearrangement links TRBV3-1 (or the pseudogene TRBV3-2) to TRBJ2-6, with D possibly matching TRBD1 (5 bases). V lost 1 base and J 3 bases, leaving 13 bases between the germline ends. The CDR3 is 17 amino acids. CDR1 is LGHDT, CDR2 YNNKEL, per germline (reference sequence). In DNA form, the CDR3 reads TGTGCCAGCAGCCAAGTAGCAGGGCCGGATGGGGCCAACGTCCTGACTTTC. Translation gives CASSQVAGPDGANVLTF.

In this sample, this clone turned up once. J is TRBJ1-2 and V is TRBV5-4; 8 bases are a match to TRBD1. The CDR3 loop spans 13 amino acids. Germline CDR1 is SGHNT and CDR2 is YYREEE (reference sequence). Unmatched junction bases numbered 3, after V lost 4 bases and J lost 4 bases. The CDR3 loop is CASSPGGGYGYTF. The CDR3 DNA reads TGTGCCAGCAGCCCAGGGGGCGGCTATGGCTACACCTTC.

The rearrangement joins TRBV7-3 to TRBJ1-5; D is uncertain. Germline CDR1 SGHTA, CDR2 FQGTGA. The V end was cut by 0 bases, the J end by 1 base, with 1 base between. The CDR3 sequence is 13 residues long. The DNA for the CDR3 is TGTGCCAGCAGCTTAACCAGCAATCAGCCCCAGCATTTT. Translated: CASSLTSNQPQHF.

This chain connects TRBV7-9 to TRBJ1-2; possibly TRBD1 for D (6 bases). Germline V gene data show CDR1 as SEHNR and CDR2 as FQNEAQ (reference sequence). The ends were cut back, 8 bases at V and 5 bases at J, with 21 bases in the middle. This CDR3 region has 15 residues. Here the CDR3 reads CASLNGTITEYGYTF. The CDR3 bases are TGTGCCAGCTTAAACGGGACAATCACTGAATATGGCTACACCTTC. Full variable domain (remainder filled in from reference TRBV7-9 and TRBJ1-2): DTGVSQNPRHKITKRGQNVTFRCDPISEHNRLYWYRQTLGQGPEFLTYFQNEAQLEKSRLLSDRFSAERPKGSFSTLEIQRTEQGDSAMYLCASLNGTITEYGYTFGSGTRLTVV.

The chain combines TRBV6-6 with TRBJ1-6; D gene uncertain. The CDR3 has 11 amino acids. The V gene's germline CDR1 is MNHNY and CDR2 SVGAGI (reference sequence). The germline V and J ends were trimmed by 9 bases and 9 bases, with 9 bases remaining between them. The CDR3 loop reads CASGRGSPLHF. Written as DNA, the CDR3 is TGTGCCAGTGGACGGGGTTCACCCCTCCACTTT.

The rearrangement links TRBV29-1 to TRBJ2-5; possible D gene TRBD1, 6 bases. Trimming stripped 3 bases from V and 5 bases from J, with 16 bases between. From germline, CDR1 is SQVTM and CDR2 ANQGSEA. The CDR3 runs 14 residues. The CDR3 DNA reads TGCAGCGTTGACCTGATCGCAAGGGGGGAGACCCAGTACTTC. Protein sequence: CSVDLIARGETQYF.

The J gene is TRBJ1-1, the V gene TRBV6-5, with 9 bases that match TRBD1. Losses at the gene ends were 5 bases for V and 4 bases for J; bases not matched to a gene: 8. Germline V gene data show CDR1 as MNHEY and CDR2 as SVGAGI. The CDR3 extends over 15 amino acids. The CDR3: CASSRTGDGGTEAFF. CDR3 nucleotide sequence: TGTGCCAGCAGTCGGACAGGGGATGGGGGCACTGAAGCTTTCTTT.

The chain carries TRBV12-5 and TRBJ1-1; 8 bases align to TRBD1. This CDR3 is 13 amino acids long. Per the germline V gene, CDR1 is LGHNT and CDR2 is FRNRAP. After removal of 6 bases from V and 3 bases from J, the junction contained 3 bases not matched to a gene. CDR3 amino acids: CASGLDRDTEAFF. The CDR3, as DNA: TGTGCTAGTGGACTGGACAGGGACACTGAAGCTTTCTTT. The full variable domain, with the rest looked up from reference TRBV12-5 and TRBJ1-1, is DARVTQTPRHKVTEMGQEVTMRCQPILGHNTVFWYRQTMMQGLELLAYFRNRAPLDDSGMPKDRFSAEMPDATLATLKIQPSEPRDSAVYFCASGLDRDTEAFFGQGTRLTVV.